This TCR beta chain was observed in a study of regulatory T cells in long-lasting Graves disease. Both iRepertoire HTBI primers and Arm-PCR of CDR3 regions were used to build the TCR beta libraries. TCRdb ran MiXCR on the multiplex PCR reads and lists one entry per CDR3 protein. The repertoire holds about 560,000 distinct CDR3 sequences, with 15% to 20% as singletons. The germline V and J ends were trimmed by 6 bases and 11 bases, with 10 bases remaining between them. The germline V gene encodes CDR1 SEHNR and CDR2 FQNEAQ (reference sequence). The length of the CDR3 is 10 residues. This clonotype has a count of ten or more. The time point is: newly diagnosed GD, antithyroid drugs for less than 3 months. Preparation of the TCR library used RNA extracted from PBMCs. Another study also made use of these data, one on T cells in Graves' hyperthyroidism and ophthalmopathy.

This TCR derives from a man between 18 and 35 years old with Graves disease. This specimen was peripheral blood mononuclear cells (PBMCs), taken at new diagnosis, from a patient treated with antithyroid drugs. This chain links TRBV7-9 with TRBJ1-1, with D unclear. The CDR3 DNA reads as TGTGCCAGCAGTCTCGGAAGGGCTTTCTTT. It translates to CASSLGRAFF.